A single sample gave rise to the 9 T cell receptor beta chains below, sequenced in a study of T cells in Graves' hyperthyroidism and ophthalmopathy (dated by TCRdb to the late 2010s). The method behind the library was multiplex PCR. Reads for this sample came from an Illumina HiSeq 2000. Amplification of TCR beta CDR3 regions was carried out from RNA transcripts. The TCR CDR3 was subjected to a first round of RT-PCR using the HTBI primer set and the Qiagen OneStep RT-PCR kit. TCRdb reprocessing: public reads trimmed at Q25 with fastp, clones called with MiXCR, in-frame beta chains kept. Here each entry gathers all rows of one CDR3 protein and keeps the most common genes and DNA. The sample table contains hundreds of thousands of distinct CDR3 sequences; only one count was recorded for approximately 15% of them. The ten biggest clones cover 3.5% to 4.5% of the sample. Sequenced material: blood. The source of these receptors is a woman aged 40 to 55 with Graves' ophthalmopathy.

This clonotype appeared many times. The chain is built from TRBV12-3 or TRBV12-4 and TRBJ2-5; the D gene is possibly TRBD2 (5 bases). This CDR3 is built from 15 residues. Trimming left V 6 bases short and J 1 base short, with 15 bases between. CDR3 loop: CASSNNDYLQETQYF. CDR3 nucleotide sequence: TGTGCCAGCAGCAACAATGACTACCTCCAAGAGACCCAGTACTTC.

This clonotype showed up many times. The chain is built from TRBV19 and TRBJ2-5; 10 positions match TRBD2. CDR1 is LNHDA and CDR2 is SQIVND in the germline V gene (reference sequence). The length of the CDR3 is 16 residues. Trimming took 5 bases from V and 5 from J; bases not matched to a gene: 11. The chain's CDR3 is CASSVEAGGLDETQYF. CDR3 nucleotide sequence: TGTGCCAGTAGTGTGGAAGCGGGAGGGCTTGACGAGACCCAGTACTTC.

The sample holds many counts of this clonotype. The limits of the CDR3 on the DNA are not certain, so only TCRdb's listed CDR3 is given. The V gene is TRBV29-1, the J gene TRBJ2-7; the table gives TRBD1 as D, unverified against the DNA. The CDR3 totals 8 residues, both ends included. The V gene's germline CDR1 is SQVTM and CDR2 ANQGSEA. CDR3: CSVGEGNF.

This clonotype came up many times. The gene calls are TRBV20-1 and TRBJ1-3; D is unclear. V was clipped by 5 bases and J by 1 base, with 15 bases between them. Per the germline V gene, CDR1 is DFQATT and CDR2 is SNEGSKA (reference sequence). The CDR3 loop spans 15 amino acids. Written as DNA, the CDR3 is TGCAGTGCTCCCCAACCCGCAGCGTCTGGAAACACCATATATTTT. It specifies CSAPQPAASGNTIYF.

This clonotype was seen ten or more times. The J gene is TRBJ1-1, the V gene TRBV7-9, with 7 nucleotides matching TRBD1. The V gene end was trimmed by 1 base and the J gene end by 8 bases; junction bases not matched to a gene: 4. CDR3 length: 13 residues. The germline V gene encodes CDR1 SEHNR and CDR2 FQNEAQ (reference sequence). For the CDR3, the DNA is TGTGCCAGCAGCTTAGGAGGACAGGAGGAAGCTTTCTTT. It encodes CASSLGGQEEAFF.

The chain joins TRBV6-5 to TRBJ2-7; 11 bases fit TRBD2. V shed 2 bases, J shed 3 bases, and the junction held 6 bases outside the gene matches. Germline V lookup: CDR1 MNHEY, CDR2 SVGAGI. The CDR3 consists of 16 residues. For the CDR3, the DNA is TGTGCCAGCAGTTACGCGGGACTAGCGGAGTACTACGAGCAGTACTTC. The encoded protein is CASSYAGLAEYYEQYF.

The V gene is TRBV2, the J gene TRBJ2-5; TRBD2 agrees at 12 bases. V lost 11 bases to trimming and J lost 3 bases; unmatched junction nucleotides: 4. There are 13 residues in the CDR3. Germline CDR1 is SNHLY and CDR2 is FYNNEI. In nucleotides, the CDR3 is TGTGCCGGGTGGACTAGCGGGGAAGAGACCCAGTACTTC. Its translation: CAGWTSGEETQYF.

This clonotype was counted ten times or more. The chain uses TRBV6-5 and TRBJ1-5; 10 bases match TRBD1. The CDR3 totals 14 residues. The V gene's germline CDR1 is MNHEY and CDR2 SVGAGI. With V trimmed by 5 bases and J by 6 bases, 4 bases remained unmatched. The CDR3 DNA is TGTGCCAGCAGTCCCCGGGACAGGGGTCAGCCCCAGCATTTT. This codes for CASSPRDRGQPQHF.

Ten or more counts support this clonotype. The chain is built from TRBV30 and TRBJ1-2; maybe TRBD1 (5 bases). The germline V gene has CDR1 GTSNPN and CDR2 SVGIG (reference sequence). The CDR3 is 13 residues long. V was pared by 3 bases and J by 8 bases, with 16 bases between. The CDR3 region is CAWRFVREGGYTF. The DNA for the CDR3 is TGTGCCTGGAGATTTGTCAGGGAAGGAGGCTACACCTTC.